The T cell receptor (beta chain) under discussion was sequenced for a study of shared clonotypes between healthy human individuals. As for the study in general: Samples came from a couple of female and a few male donors aged 18 to 49. Each donor contributed plates that comprised three CD4 naive, three CD4 memory, two CD8 naive and one CD8 memory.

About this clone: Its antigen is not known. Relative to the germline gene, one junction end is altered; a read error may explain this.

Assay: immunoSEQ multiplex PCR; the TCRdb copy retains only in-frame clones and omits some. Among about 2.1 million clones listed, about 94% were seen once. Study results and caveats: Naive CD4 clonotypes were shared across several donors at 4.5% to 6.5%.

Naive CD8 cells were CD45RO-negative, positively selected for CCR7, excluding terminally differentiated effector memory CD45RA+ cells. The donor cohort consisted entirely of Caucasian adults residing in Nashville, Tennessee. Germline lookup yields CDR1 MDHEN and CDR2 SYDVKM. The CDR3 spans 18 residues. This sequence joins TRBV28 and TRBJ2-2; tentatively, D is TRBD1 (8 bases). The sequence was obtained from a man aged 18 to 35 in good health. Some clones in this sample may be carry-over from other donors' samples. The sequenced sample consisted of naive CD8+ T cells from PBMCs. The CDR3 here is CASSLSTGGQEYTGELFF. DNA of the CDR3: TGTGCCAGCAGCTTATCGACGGGGGGACAGGAGTACACCGGGGAGCTGTTTTTT.